This T cell receptor (beta chain) was retrieved from a study of regulatory T cells in long-lasting Graves disease. This clonotype has only a few counts. Time point indicated: persistent/refractory GD, antithyroid drugs over 5 years with positive TRAb. From RNA extracted from PBMCs, the TCR library was made. Trimming took 6 bases from V and 1 from J; bases not matched to a gene: 5. The length of the CDR3 is 15 residues. The authors built TCR beta libraries using iRepertoire HTBI primers and Arm-PCR of CDR3 regions. TCRdb ran MiXCR on the multiplex PCR reads and lists one entry per CDR3 protein. The repertoire holds 300,000 or so distinct CDR3 sequences, around 20% seen once, with 29% in the top ten.

The sequence derives from a female donor with Graves disease. This material consisted of peripheral blood mononuclear cells (PBMCs), taken when the disease was refractory, from a patient treated with antithyroid drugs. V and J are TRBV12-3 or TRBV12-4 and TRBJ2-7; 11 bases agree with TRBD2. This CDR3 is CASRLAGATSYEQYF. The DNA of the CDR3 is TGTGCCAGCAGACTAGCGGGAGCTACTTCCTACGAGCAGTACTTC.